This entry describes one TCR beta chain. Other DNA sequences in this sample translate to the same CDR3. These data come from a study of PD-1 blockade in classical Hodgkin lymphoma. Autologous stem cell transplantation was followed by relapse in every patient, and brentuximab vedotin exposure varied. Repertoires were generated with immunoSEQ multiplex PCR, while TCRdb's copy carries only in-frame clones and drops some. The sample lists about 23,000 clones, 80% seen once, with about 15% in the top ten. This TCR came from a human donor with classical Hodgkin lymphoma. The material sequenced was peripheral blood mononuclear cells (PBMCs), taken before the second cycle of nivolumab.

CDR3 sequence (DNA): TGTGCCAGTAGTATTCGGGGTTCCTCCTACGAGCAGTACTTC. As protein: CASSIRGSSYEQYF. The chain uses TRBV19 and TRBJ2-7; D possibly corresponds to TRBD2 (5 bases). V dropped 3 bases and J dropped 0 bases, with 9 bases sitting between them. The CDR3 spans 14 residues. Germline V gene lookup returns CDR1 LNHDA and CDR2 SQIVND (reference sequence).